Presented here are 13 T cell receptor beta chains from one specimen sequenced in a study of Graves' ophthalmopathy and Graves' hyperthyroidism. Amplifying from RNA transcripts, the study obtained TCR beta CDR3 regions. RT-PCR with HTBI primers came first, then second-round multiplex PCR. Each CDR3 protein gets one entry after TCRdb re-called the multiplex PCR reads with MiXCR. The sample has hundreds of thousands of distinct CDR3 sequences, roughly 15% seen once. The sample consisted of peripheral blood. These receptors all come from a woman between 18 and 29 years old with stable Graves' hyperthyroidism.

This clonotype was recorded once. Possible read error: a much larger clone is one base away. The rearrangement joins TRBV11-2 to TRBJ2-1; perhaps D is TRBD1 or TRBD2 (6 bases each). Germline-derived CDR1 and CDR2 are SGHAT and FQNNGV. The CDR3 is made up of 17 amino acids. CDR3 loop: CASSPLVPIGRGHEKFF. CDR3 in DNA: TGTGCCAGCAGCCCCCTAGTCCCTATCGGCCGGGGGCATGAGAAGTTCTTC.

Note on this clonotype: This may come from a read error, since a much larger clone is one base off. The genes are TRBV20-1 and TRBJ1-1, with D tentatively TRBD1 (6 bases). The germline V gene encodes CDR1 DFQATT and CDR2 SNEGSKA (reference sequence). The CDR3 length is 13 residues. The CDR3 here is CSAPKTGNTEAVF. The CDR3 DNA reads as TGCAGTGCTCCGAAGACAGGTAACACTGAAGCTGTCTTT.

This clonotype was recorded many times. The V gene is TRBV20-1, the J gene TRBJ2-7; 9 bases are a match to TRBD2. With 0 bases clipped from V and 3 bases from J, the junction kept 9 bases outside the gene matches. The CDR3 sequence is 16 residues long. In germline, CDR1 is DFQATT, CDR2 SNEGSKA (reference sequence). CDR3 residues: CSARDLVNSGGYEQYF. In DNA form, the CDR3 reads TGCAGTGCTAGAGATCTCGTTAATAGCGGGGGCTACGAGCAGTACTTC.

This clonotype appeared many times. J is TRBJ2-5 and V is TRBV11-3; TRBD1 matches at 8 bases. CDR1 and CDR2 from the germline V gene are SGHNT and YENEEA. The CDR3 runs 14 residues. V was pared by 7 bases and J by 1 base, with 5 bases of the junction left unmatched. The CDR3 bases are TGTGCCAGCATACCAGGGACAGGCCAAGAGACCCAGTACTTC. Amino acids: CASIPGTGQETQYF.

V usage is TRBV20-1 and J usage is TRBJ1-2; tentatively, D is TRBD1 (6 bases). The CDR3 has 12 residues. With 1 base removed from V and 14 bases from J, the gap between germline ends came to 17 bases. Germline CDR1 and CDR2: DFQATT and SNEGSKA (reference sequence). The CDR3 DNA follows: TGCAGTGCTAGAGTTTCCCCCAGGGGCTCAACCTTC. It codes for CSARVSPRGSTF.

In the case of this clonotype: A much larger clone is a single base away; this may be a read error. The CDR3 does not close with the conserved phenylalanine or tryptophan, likely indicating a read error. The chain has TRBV7-9 and TRBJ2-2; perhaps TRBD2 as D (6 bases). Germline CDR1 reads SEHNR; CDR2 reads FQNEAQ (reference sequence). This CDR3 spans 13 amino acids. Trimming removed 6 bases at V and 5 bases at J, with 10 bases between. CDR3 in amino acids: CASRRDYTGELFV. Here the CDR3 DNA reads TGTGCCAGCAGGCGGGATTATACCGGGGAGCTGTTTGTT.

This clonotype was seen many times. The chain is built from TRBV27 and TRBJ1-5; D might be TRBD1 (6 bases). This CDR3 spans 14 amino acids. V was clipped by 4 bases and J by 9 bases, with 16 bases between them. CDR1 MNHEY and CDR2 SMNVEV come from the germline V gene (reference sequence). The chain's CDR3 is CASSSTAGTRPQHF. Here the CDR3 DNA reads TGTGCCAGCAGTTCAACCGCCGGGACAAGGCCCCAGCATTTT.

This clonotype was seen at least ten times. V and J are TRBV12-3 or TRBV12-4 and TRBJ2-2, with D perhaps given as TRBD1 or TRBD2 (5 bases each). The CDR3 contains 14 residues. Trimming stripped 8 bases from V and 4 bases from J, with 14 bases between. CDR3 nucleotides: TGTGCCAGCGCTACGGGGCCGGGCACCGGGGAGCTGTTTTTT. Translating gives CASATGPGTGELFF.

This clonotype was seen at least ten times. The V gene is TRBV12-3 or TRBV12-4, the J gene TRBJ1-2; no reliable D call. The V and J ends lost 3 bases and 2 bases respectively, with 4 bases between them. CDR3 length: 12 residues. CDR3 DNA: TGTGCCAGCAGTTTTTCCAACTATGGCTACACCTTC. Its protein product is CASSFSNYGYTF.

This clonotype was seen ten or more times. A single base separates this from a much larger clone, so it may be a read error. This chain links TRBV7-2 with TRBJ2-7, with D hard to call. There are 12 residues in the CDR3. Germline assignment: CDR1 SGHTA and CDR2 FQGNSA. Deletions cut 3 bases from V and 1 base from J, with 4 bases between. CDR3 DNA: TGTGCCAGCAGCTTGAGGTCCTACGAGCAGTACTTC. Its protein product is CASSLRSYEQYF.

Ten or more counts support this clonotype. The V call is TRBV6-5, the J call TRBJ1-5, with D maybe TRBD1 (5 bases). CDR3 length equals 15 residues. Germline assignment: CDR1 MNHEY and CDR2 SVGAGI. The V end lost 2 bases, the J end lost 3 bases, and 11 bases lay between the germline ends. CDR3 nucleotide sequence: TGTGCCAGCAGTTACGCCTCGGGGGTCAATCAGCCCCAGCATTTT. It is translated as CASSYASGVNQPQHF.

This clonotype was recorded at least ten times. The chain recombines TRBV11-1 with TRBJ2-5, with 7 bases identical to TRBD2. J was trimmed by 1 base and V by 0 bases; bases with no gene match: 8. CDR1 is SGHAT and CDR2 is FQDESV in the germline V gene (reference sequence). The CDR3 contains 17 residues. CDR3 coding DNA: TGTGCCAGCAGCTTAGCGCCTAGCGGCCCGAGCCAAGAGACCCAGTACTTC. Its protein is CASSLAPSGPSQETQYF.

The chain has TRBV13 and TRBJ1-1; 7 nucleotides agree with TRBD1. The CDR3 runs 15 residues. Germline V gene sequence: CDR1 PRHDT, CDR2 FYEKMQ (reference sequence). V dropped 4 bases and J dropped 3; count of bases not matched to a gene: 8. CDR3 sequence: CASSYRGVVDTEAFF. The CDR3, as DNA: TGTGCCAGCAGCTACAGGGGCGTTGTGGACACTGAAGCTTTCTTT.